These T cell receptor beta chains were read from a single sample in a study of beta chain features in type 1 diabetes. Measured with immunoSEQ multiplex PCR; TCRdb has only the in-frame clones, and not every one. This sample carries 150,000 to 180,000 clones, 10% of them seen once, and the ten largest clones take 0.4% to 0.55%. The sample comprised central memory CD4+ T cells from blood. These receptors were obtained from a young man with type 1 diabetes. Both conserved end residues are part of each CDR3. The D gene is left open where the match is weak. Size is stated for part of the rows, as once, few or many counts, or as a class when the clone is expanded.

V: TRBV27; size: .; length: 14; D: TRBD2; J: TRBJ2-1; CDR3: CASSRTSGNNEQFF; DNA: TGTGCCAGCAGTAGGACTAGCGGAAACAATGAGCAGTTCTTC
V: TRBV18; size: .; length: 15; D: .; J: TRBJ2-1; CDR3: CASSQSSSPDNEQFF; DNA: TGTGCCAGCTCACAATCTAGCTCCCCGGACAATGAGCAGTTCTTC
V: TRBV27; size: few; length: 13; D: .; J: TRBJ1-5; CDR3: CASSLYGDQPQHF; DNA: TGTGCCAGCAGTTTGTACGGGGATCAGCCCCAGCATTTT
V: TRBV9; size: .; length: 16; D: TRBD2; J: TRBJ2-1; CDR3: CASSVGSAGARDEQFF; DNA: TGTGCCAGCAGCGTAGGTAGCGCGGGAGCTCGGGATGAGCAGTTCTTC
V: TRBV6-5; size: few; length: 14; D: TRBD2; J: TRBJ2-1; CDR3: CASSQSGVYNEQFF; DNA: TGTGCCAGCAGTCAGAGCGGGGTTTACAATGAGCAGTTCTTC
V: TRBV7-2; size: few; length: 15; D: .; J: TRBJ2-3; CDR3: CASSLGQMSTDTQYF; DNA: TGTGCCAGCAGCTTGGGCCAGATGAGCACAGATACGCAGTATTTT
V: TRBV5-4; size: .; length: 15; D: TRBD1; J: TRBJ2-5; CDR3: CASSAGQGILETQYF; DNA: TGTGCCAGCAGCGCGGGACAGGGAATTTTAGAGACCCAGTACTTC
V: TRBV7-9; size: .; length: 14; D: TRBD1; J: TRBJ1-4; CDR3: CASSSGGPNEKLFF; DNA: TGTGCCAGCAGCTCAGGGGGACCTAATGAAAAACTGTTTTTT
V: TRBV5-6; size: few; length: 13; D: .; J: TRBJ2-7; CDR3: CASSSRLGQEQYF; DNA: TGTGCCAGCAGCTCCAGGTTGGGGCAGGAGCAGTACTTC
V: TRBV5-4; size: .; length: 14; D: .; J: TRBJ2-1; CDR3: CASSLLAGYNEQFF; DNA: TGTGCCAGCAGCTTGCTGGCAGGCTACAATGAGCAGTTCTTC
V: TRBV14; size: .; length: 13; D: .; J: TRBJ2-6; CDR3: CASSQARWGPLTF; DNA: TGTGCCAGCAGCCAAGCCCGGTGGGGGCCACTGACTTTC
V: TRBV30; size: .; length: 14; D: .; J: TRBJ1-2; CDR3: CAWTKARQSYGYTF; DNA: TGTGCCTGGACAAAGGCCAGGCAAAGCTATGGCTACACCTTC
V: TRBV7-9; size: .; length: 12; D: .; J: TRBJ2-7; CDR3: CASSSQGYEQYF; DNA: TGTGCCAGCAGCTCGCAGGGGTACGAGCAGTACTTC
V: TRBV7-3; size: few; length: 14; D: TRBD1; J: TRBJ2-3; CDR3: CASSSGQGTDTQYF; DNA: TGTGCCAGCAGCTCCGGACAGGGGACAGATACGCAGTATTTT
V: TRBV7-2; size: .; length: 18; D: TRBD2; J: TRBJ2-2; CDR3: CASSSRHAGTSGRWELFF; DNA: TGTGCCAGCAGCTCCAGACACGCCGGGACTAGCGGGAGATGGGAGCTGTTTTTT
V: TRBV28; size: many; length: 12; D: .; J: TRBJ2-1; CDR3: CASSTLGDEQFF; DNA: TGTGCCAGCAGTACGCTAGGGGATGAGCAGTTCTTC
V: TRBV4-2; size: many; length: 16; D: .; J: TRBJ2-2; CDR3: CASSQGRGLDTGELFF; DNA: TGTGCCAGCAGCCAAGGGCGGGGGCTCGACACCGGGGAGCTGTTTTTT
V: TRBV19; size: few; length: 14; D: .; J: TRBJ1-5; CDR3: CASSQQGPNQPQHF; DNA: TGTGCCAGTAGCCAACAGGGCCCCAATCAGCCCCAGCATTTT
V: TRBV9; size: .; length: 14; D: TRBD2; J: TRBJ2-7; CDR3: CASSVAPSGSEQYF; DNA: TGTGCCAGCAGCGTAGCTCCTAGCGGGAGCGAGCAGTACTTC
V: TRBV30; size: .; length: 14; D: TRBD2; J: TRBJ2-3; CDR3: CAWRREGLTDTQYF; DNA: TGTGCCTGGCGACGGGAGGGCCTCACAGATACGCAGTATTTT
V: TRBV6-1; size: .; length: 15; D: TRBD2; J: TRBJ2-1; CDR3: CASSEGSSGRREQFF; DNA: TGTGCCAGCAGTGAAGGGTCTAGCGGGAGACGTGAGCAGTTCTTC
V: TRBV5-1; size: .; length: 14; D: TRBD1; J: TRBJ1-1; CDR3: CASRLGTGGTEAFF; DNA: TGCGCCAGCAGATTAGGGACAGGGGGCACTGAAGCTTTCTTT
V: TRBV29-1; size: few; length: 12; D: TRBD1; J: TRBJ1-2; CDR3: CSVGQGVGGYTF; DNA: TGCAGCGTCGGACAGGGCGTTGGTGGCTACACCTTC
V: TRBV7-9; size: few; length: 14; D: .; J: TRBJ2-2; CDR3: CASSETTNTGELFF; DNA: TGTGCCAGCAGCGAGACTACCAACACCGGGGAGCTGTTTTTT
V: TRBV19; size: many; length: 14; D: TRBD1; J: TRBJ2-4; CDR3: CASSPVDRENIQYF; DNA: TGTGCCAGTAGCCCCGTGGACAGGGAAAACATTCAGTACTTC
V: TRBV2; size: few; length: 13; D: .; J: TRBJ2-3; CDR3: CASRRTSTDTQYF; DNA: TGTGCCAGCAGGAGGACTAGCACAGATACGCAGTATTTT
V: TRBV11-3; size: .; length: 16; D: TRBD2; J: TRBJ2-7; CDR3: CASSSGTSGGSGEQYF; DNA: TGTGCCAGCAGCTCAGGGACTAGTGGCGGGAGTGGCGAGCAGTACTTC
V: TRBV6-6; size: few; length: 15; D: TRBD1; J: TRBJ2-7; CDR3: CASGITGGTPPEQYF; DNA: TGTGCCAGCGGAATAACAGGGGGTACTCCCCCCGAGCAGTACTTC
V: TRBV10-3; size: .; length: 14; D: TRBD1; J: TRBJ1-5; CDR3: CAISADREYQPQHF; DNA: TGTGCCATCAGTGCGGACAGGGAATATCAGCCCCAGCATTTT
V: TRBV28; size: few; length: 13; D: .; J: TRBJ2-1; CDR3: CASSTGSYNEQFF; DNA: TGTGCCAGCAGCACGGGCTCCTACAATGAGCAGTTCTTC
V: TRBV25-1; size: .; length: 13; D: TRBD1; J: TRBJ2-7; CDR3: CASSAAGGYEQYF; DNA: TGTGCCAGCAGTGCGGCAGGGGGCTACGAGCAGTACTTC
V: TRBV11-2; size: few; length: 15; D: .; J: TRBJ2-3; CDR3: CASSLETRSTDTQYF; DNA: TGTGCCAGCAGCTTAGAGACTAGGAGCACAGATACGCAGTATTTT
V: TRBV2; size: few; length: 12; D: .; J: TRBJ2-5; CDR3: CASNGGLETQYF; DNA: TGTGCCAGCAACGGGGGATTGGAGACCCAGTACTTC
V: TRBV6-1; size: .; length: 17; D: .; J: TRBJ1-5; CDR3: CASSESAGDDSNQPQHF; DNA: TGTGCCAGCAGTGAATCGGCAGGGGACGATAGCAATCAGCCCCAGCATTTT
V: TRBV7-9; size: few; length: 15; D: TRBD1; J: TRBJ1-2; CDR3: CASSLVSTGAYGYTF; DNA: TGTGCCAGCAGCTTAGTTTCAACAGGGGCCTATGGCTACACCTTC
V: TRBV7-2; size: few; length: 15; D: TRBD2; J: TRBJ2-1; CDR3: CASSLLAGRIHEQFF; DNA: TGTGCCAGCAGCTTACTAGCGGGACGAATCCATGAGCAGTTCTTC
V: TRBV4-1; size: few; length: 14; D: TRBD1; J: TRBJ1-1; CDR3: CASRQTGGQTEAFF; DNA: TGCGCCAGCAGACAAACAGGGGGCCAGACTGAAGCTTTCTTT
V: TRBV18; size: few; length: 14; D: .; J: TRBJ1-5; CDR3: CASSLLLETEPQHF; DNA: TGTGCCAGCTCACTCCTGCTAGAGACAGAGCCCCAGCATTTT
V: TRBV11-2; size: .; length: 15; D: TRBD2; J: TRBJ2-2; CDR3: CATPGLASNTGELFF; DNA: TGTGCCACCCCGGGACTAGCGAGCAACACCGGGGAGCTGTTTTTT
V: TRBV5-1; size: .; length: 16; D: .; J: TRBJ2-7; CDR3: CASSLGNQVGRREQYF; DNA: TGCGCCAGCAGCTTGGGAAATCAGGTGGGCCGGCGTGAGCAGTACTTC
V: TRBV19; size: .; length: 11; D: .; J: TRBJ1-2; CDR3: CASTKQVICTF; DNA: TGTGCCAGTACCAAACAGGTTATTTGCACCTTC
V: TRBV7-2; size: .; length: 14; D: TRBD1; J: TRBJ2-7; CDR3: CASSFGTGVFEQYF; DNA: TGTGCCAGCAGCTTCGGGACAGGGGTATTCGAGCAGTACTTC
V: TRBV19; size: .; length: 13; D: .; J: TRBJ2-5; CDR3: CASSLAVGETQYF; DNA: TGTGCCAGTAGTCTCGCGGTGGGAGAGACCCAGTACTTC
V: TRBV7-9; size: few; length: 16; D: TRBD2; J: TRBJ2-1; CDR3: CASSLSLAGAHNEQFF; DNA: TGTGCCAGCAGCTTATCCCTAGCGGGAGCCCACAATGAGCAGTTCTTC
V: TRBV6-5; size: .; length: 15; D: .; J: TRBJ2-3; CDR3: CASSYQATLTDTQYF; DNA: TGTGCCAGCAGTTACCAGGCCACGCTCACAGATACGCAGTATTTT
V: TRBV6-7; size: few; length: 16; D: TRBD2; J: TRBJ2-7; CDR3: CASSLGGTSGPYEQYF; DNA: TGTGCCAGCAGTCTCGGTGGGACTAGCGGACCCTACGAGCAGTACTTC
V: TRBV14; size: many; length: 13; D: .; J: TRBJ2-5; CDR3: CASSRLVQETQYF; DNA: TGTGCCAGCAGCCGGCTAGTACAAGAGACCCAGTACTTC
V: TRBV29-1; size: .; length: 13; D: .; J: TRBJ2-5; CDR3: CSVEREFQETQYF; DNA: TGCAGCGTTGAGCGGGAATTCCAAGAGACCCAGTACTTC
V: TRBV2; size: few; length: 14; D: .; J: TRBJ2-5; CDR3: CASSERRGGETQYF; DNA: TGTGCCAGCAGTGAGAGGCGGGGAGGAGAGACCCAGTACTTC
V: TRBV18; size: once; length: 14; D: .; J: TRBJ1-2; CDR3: CASSQPGGFNGYTF; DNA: TGTGCCAGCTCACAACCCGGGGGTTTCAATGGCTACACCTTC
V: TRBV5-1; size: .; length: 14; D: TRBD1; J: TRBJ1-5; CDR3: CASSLEGAGKPQHF; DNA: TGCGCCAGCAGCTTGGAGGGGGCGGGCAAGCCCCAGCATTTT
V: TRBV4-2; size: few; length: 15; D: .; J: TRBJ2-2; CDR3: CASSQVIRDTGELFF; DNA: TGTGCCAGCAGCCAAGTTATCCGTGACACCGGGGAGCTGTTTTTT
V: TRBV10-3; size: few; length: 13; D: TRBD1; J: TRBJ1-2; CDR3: CAIKGSGGRGYTF; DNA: TGTGCCATCAAAGGGTCAGGGGGCAGGGGCTACACCTTC
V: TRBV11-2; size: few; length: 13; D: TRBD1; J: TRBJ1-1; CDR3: CASSSGQVPEAFF; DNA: TGTGCCAGCAGCTCCGGACAGGTCCCTGAAGCTTTCTTT
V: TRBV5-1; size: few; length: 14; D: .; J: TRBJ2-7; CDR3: CASSFSSAAYEQYF; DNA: TGCGCCAGCAGCTTCTCTAGCGCCGCCTACGAGCAGTACTTC
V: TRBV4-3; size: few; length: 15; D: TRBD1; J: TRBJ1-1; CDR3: CASSQEGGRGSEAFF; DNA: TGCGCCAGCAGCCAAGAAGGGGGCAGGGGGTCTGAAGCTTTCTTT
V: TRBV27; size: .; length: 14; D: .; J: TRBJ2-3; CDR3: CASSLGPLRDTQYF; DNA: TGTGCCAGCAGTTTAGGGCCGCTCAGGGATACGCAGTATTTT